The clone carrying this T cell receptor beta chain was detected only once. This entry belongs to a study of CD8 T cells in Susac syndrome. Study-wide context: The sequenced Susac syndrome patients comprised five or six with active disease and roughly eight in remission.

Reverse transcription of 0.5 to 1 ug RNA was performed with random hexamers. One entry per CDR3 protein results from TCRdb running MiXCR on the immunoSEQ multiplex PCR reads. This table has 200,000 to 250,000 distinct CDR3 sequences, about 94% appearing once. TCR beta sequences were obtained from blood CD8+ and CD4+ T cells. The CD8+ and CD4+ T cells were isolated magnetically using a negative isolation approach, whereas the TEMRA cells were enriched by FACS. With 5 bases removed from V and 4 bases from J, the gap between germline ends came to 8 bases. CDR3 length: 12 amino acids. Germline V gene sequence: CDR1 SGHTA, CDR2 FQGNSA.

This sequence originates from a human donor with Susac syndrome. Sequenced input: CD4+ T cells from PBMCs. V usage is TRBV7-2 and J usage is TRBJ1-2; D gene uncertain. The CDR3 protein is CASSPNTYGYTF. The CDR3 bases are TGTGCCAGCAGCCCCAATACCTATGGCTACACCTTC.